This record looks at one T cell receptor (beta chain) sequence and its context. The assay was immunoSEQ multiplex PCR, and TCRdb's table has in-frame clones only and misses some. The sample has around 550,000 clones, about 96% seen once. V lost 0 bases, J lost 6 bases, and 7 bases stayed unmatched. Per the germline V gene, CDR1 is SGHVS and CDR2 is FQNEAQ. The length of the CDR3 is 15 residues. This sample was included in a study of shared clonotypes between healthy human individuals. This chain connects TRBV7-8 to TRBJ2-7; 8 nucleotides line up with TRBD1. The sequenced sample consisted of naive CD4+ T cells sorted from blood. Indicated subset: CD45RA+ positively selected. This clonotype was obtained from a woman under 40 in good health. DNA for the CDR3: TGTGCCAGCAGCTTAGCTCTAGGCAGGGGGCGCGAGCAGTACTTC. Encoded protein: CASSLALGRGREQYF.